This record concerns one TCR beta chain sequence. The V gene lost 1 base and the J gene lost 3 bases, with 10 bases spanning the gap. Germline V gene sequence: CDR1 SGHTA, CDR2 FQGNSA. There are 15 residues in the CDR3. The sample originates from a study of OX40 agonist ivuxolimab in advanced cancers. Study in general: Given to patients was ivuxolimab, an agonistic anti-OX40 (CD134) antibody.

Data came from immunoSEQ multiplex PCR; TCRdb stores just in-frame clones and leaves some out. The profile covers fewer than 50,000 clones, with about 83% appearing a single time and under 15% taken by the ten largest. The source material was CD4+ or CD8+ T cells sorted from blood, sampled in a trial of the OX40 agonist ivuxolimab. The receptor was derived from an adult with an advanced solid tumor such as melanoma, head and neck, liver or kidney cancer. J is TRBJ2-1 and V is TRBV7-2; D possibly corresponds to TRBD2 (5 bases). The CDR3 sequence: CASSLGTGNYNEQFF. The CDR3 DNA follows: TGTGCCAGCAGCTTAGGTACGGGAAACTACAATGAGCAGTTCTTC. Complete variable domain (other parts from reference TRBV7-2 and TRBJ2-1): GAGVSQSPSNKVTEKGKDVELRCDPISGHTALYWYRQSLGQGLEFLIYFQGNSAPDKSGLPSDRFSAERTGGSVSTLTIQRTQQEDSAVYLCASSLGTGNYNEQFFGPGTRLTVL.